The 8 T cell receptor beta chains given below trace back to one sample, sequenced in a study of control samples from healthy donors and cancer patients. Sequencing was performed with immunoSEQ multiplex PCR; in TCRdb, only in-frame clones are kept and a portion is missing. The sample includes about 160,000 clones, approximately 93% of them seen just once. Sequenced input: blood. These TCRs come from a man aged 18 to 30 in good health.

This chain links TRBV2 with TRBJ2-7; D call uncertain. CDR1 and CDR2 from the germline V gene are SNHLY and FYNNEI. Trimming left V 8 bases short and J 2 bases short, with 10 bases between. The CDR3 has 12 residues. The CDR3 sequence: CASLRRTYEQYF. The DNA for the CDR3 is TGTGCCAGCCTCAGACGGACCTACGAGCAGTACTTC.

The chain couples TRBV30 to TRBJ1-2; TRBD1 agrees at 8 bases. This CDR3 is built from 15 residues. J gave up 5 bases and V 0 bases, and 8 bases lay outside the gene matches. Germline V lookup: CDR1 GTSNPN, CDR2 SVGIG (reference sequence). The CDR3: CAWSVKLTGGYGYTF. In nucleotides, the CDR3 is TGTGCCTGGAGTGTAAAATTAACAGGGGGATATGGCTACACCTTC.

This clone has just one count. The rearrangement joins TRBV27 to TRBJ2-7, with TRBD1 as a possible D gene (5 bases). This CDR3 is built from 16 residues. Trimming removed 6 bases at V and 6 bases at J, with 24 bases between. CDR1 MNHEY and CDR2 SMNVEV come from the germline V gene (reference sequence). The CDR3: CASSPLTARGSGEQYF. The CDR3 coding sequence is TGTGCCAGCAGCCCCCTGACAGCACGAGGCTCTGGCGAGCAGTACTTC.

The V and J genes are TRBV18 and TRBJ2-1, with 11 bases aligning to TRBD2. The CDR3 length is 15 residues. Germline loops: CDR1 KGHSH, CDR2 LQKENI. The ends lost 2 bases at V and 5 bases at J; junction bases unmatched: 2. CDR3 amino acids: CASSPGTSGDNEQFF. The CDR3 nucleotides are TGTGCCAGCTCACCAGGGACTAGCGGAGACAATGAGCAGTTCTTC.

This clone was recorded once. The gene calls are TRBV5-1 and TRBJ1-4, with TRBD1 as a possible D gene (5 bases). Germline CDR1 is SGHRS and CDR2 is YFSETQ. The ends were cut back, 0 bases at V and 7 bases at J, with 10 bases in the middle. The CDR3 runs to 14 residues. CDR3 region: CASSLVQGSEKLFF. CDR3 coding DNA: TGCGCCAGCAGCTTGGTCCAGGGAAGTGAAAAACTGTTTTTT.

This clone has more than one count but fewer than ten. The chain recombines TRBV18 with TRBJ1-5; D is perhaps TRBD1 (5 bases). CDR1 and CDR2 from the germline V gene are KGHSH and LQKENI. The CDR3 sequence is 17 residues long. V was clipped by 2 bases and J by 2 bases, with 16 bases between them. CDR3 bases: TGTGCCAGCTCACCAAGTACGGGACTTATCGGCAATCAGCCCCAGCATTTT. Translating it yields CASSPSTGLIGNQPQHF. The full variable domain, with the rest looked up from reference TRBV18 and TRBJ1-5, is NAGVMQNPRHLVRRRGQEARLRCSPMKGHSHVYWYRQLPEEGLKFMVYLQKENIIDESGMPKERFSAEFPKEGPSILRIQQVVRGDSAAYFCASSPSTGLIGNQPQHFGDGTRLSIL.

The chain recombines TRBV6-5 with TRBJ1-5; tentatively, D is TRBD1 (5 bases). The V end lost 2 bases, the J end lost 6 bases, and 11 bases lay between the germline ends. CDR3 length: 14 residues. The germline V gene encodes CDR1 MNHEY and CDR2 SVGAGI. As DNA, the CDR3 is TGTGCCAGCAGTTACCGGGGGTCAGGTCAGCCCCAGCATTTT. The encoded protein is CASSYRGSGQPQHF.

The rearrangement links TRBV7-9 to TRBJ1-4, with a weak D call TRBD1 (6 bases). V dropped 1 base and J dropped 7 bases, with 16 bases sitting between them. CDR1 is SEHNR, CDR2 FQNEAQ, per germline (reference sequence). CDR3 length: 16 residues. CDR3 nucleotides: TGTGCCAGCAGCTTAGAGGTTGCAGGGGTGGTTGAAAAACTGTTTTTT. This gives the protein CASSLEVAGVVEKLFF.